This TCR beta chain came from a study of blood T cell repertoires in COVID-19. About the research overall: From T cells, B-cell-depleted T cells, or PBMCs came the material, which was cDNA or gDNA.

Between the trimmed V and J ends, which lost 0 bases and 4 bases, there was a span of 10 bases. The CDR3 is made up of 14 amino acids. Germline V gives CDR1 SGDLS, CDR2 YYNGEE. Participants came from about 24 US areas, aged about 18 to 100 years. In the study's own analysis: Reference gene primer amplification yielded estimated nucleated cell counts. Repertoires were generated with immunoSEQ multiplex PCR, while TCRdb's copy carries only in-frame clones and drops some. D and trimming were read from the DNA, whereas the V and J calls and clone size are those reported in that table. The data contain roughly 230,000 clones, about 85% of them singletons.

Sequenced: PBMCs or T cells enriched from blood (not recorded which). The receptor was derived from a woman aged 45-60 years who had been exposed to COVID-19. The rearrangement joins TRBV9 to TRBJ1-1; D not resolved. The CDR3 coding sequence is TGTGCCAGCAGCGTAGCCCCCGAGGGCACTGAAGCTTTCTTT. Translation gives CASSVAPEGTEAFF.